These 10 T cell receptor beta chains were all obtained from the same sample, sequenced in a study of OX40 agonist ivuxolimab in advanced cancers. The repertoire was sequenced with immunoSEQ multiplex PCR; TCRdb's copy has only in-frame clones and lacks some. The profile covers some 65,000 clones, with 80% to 90% appearing a single time and about 12% taken by the ten largest. The material sequenced was CD4+ or CD8+ T cells sorted from blood, taken in a trial of the OX40 agonist ivuxolimab. These TCRs come from an adult with an advanced solid tumor such as melanoma, head and neck, liver or kidney cancer.

This clone was counted a single time. The chain employs TRBV5-5 and TRBJ2-7; 7 nucleotides match TRBD1. Germline V gene data show CDR1 as SGHKS and CDR2 as YYEKEE (reference sequence). The CDR3 has 13 residues. V lost 4 bases, J lost 5 bases, and 6 bases stayed unmatched. CDR3 DNA sequence: TGTGCCAGCAGCATTGACAGGGTTGACGAGCAGTACTTC. It is translated as CASSIDRVDEQYF.

This chain links TRBV27 with TRBJ2-1; D remains ambiguous. V lost 6 bases and J lost 3, with 6 bases in between. Germline V CDR1 and CDR2: MNHEY, SMNVEV (reference sequence). The CDR3 has 12 residues. For the CDR3, the DNA is TGTGCCAGCAGCCAAAACTACAATGAGCAGTTCTTC. Amino acids: CASSQNYNEQFF.

The chain carries TRBV2 and TRBJ1-5; no clear D gene. The germline V gene has CDR1 SNHLY and CDR2 FYNNEI. This CDR3 comprises 15 residues. Trimming stripped 6 bases from V and 0 bases from J, with 12 bases between. The CDR3 region is CASSLGPYSNQPQHF. CDR3 DNA sequence: TGTGCCAGCAGCTTGGGCCCCTATAGCAATCAGCCCCAGCATTTT. The whole variable domain, remainder taken from reference TRBV2 and TRBJ1-5, is EPEVTQTPSHQVTQMGQEVILRCVPISNHLYFYWYRQILGQKVEFLVSFYNNEISEKSEIFDDQFSVERPDGSNFTLKIRSTKLEDSAMYFCASSLGPYSNQPQHFGDGTRLSIL.

The chain employs TRBV19 and TRBJ1-2; tentatively, D is TRBD1 (5 bases). Germline V gene sequence: CDR1 LNHDA, CDR2 SQIVND (reference sequence). The V end was cut by 5 bases, the J end by 8 bases, with 18 bases between. The CDR3 runs to 14 residues. CDR3 loop: CASSPPGRVSGYTF. CDR3 DNA: TGTGCCAGTAGTCCACCAGGCAGGGTGAGCGGCTACACCTTC.

The chain's CDR3 is CASSHRGGNNEQFF. The CDR3 nucleotides are TGCGCCAGCAGCCACCGCGGGGGAAACAATGAGCAGTTCTTC. The chain has TRBV4-1 and TRBJ2-1; 7 bases match TRBD2. In germline, CDR1 is MGHRA, CDR2 YSYEKL. This CDR3 region has 14 residues. Trimming at V came to 3 bases and at J to 5 bases, leaving 4 bases not matched to a gene.

The chain recombines TRBV10-3 with TRBJ2-7, with D possibly being TRBD2 (6 bases). Deletions cut 11 bases from V and 0 bases from J, with 14 bases between. CDR1 ENHRY and CDR2 SYGVKD come from the germline V gene. This CDR3 spans 13 amino acids. The DNA for the CDR3 is TGTGCCGCGTTCCGGGACTTCTCCTACGAGCAGTACTTC. Residues: CAAFRDFSYEQYF.

V gene TRBV19 combines with J gene TRBJ1-6; D unresolved. V lost 9 bases and J lost 6, with 9 bases in between. The V gene's germline CDR1 is LNHDA and CDR2 SQIVND (reference sequence). The CDR3 length is 12 residues. The CDR3 DNA reads as TGTGCCAGCTCGGGGTCTAATTCACCCCTCCACTTT. The encoded protein is CASSGSNSPLHF.

The chain employs TRBV11-1 and TRBJ1-5; D remains unclear. Trimming took off 4 bases at V and 0 bases at J, with 13 bases between the two ends. The CDR3 is made up of 16 amino acids. Germline loops: CDR1 SGHAT, CDR2 FQDESV (reference sequence). In DNA, the CDR3 is TGTGCCAGCAGCTCCCTCAAAAAGTATAGCAATCAGCCCCAGCATTTT. It codes for CASSSLKKYSNQPQHF.

The chain recombines TRBV4-1 with TRBJ2-7; 14 bases align to TRBD2. Germline CDR1 reads MGHRA; CDR2 reads YSYEKL. The junction had 6 bases not matched to a gene; V was cut back by 4 bases and J by 4 bases. CDR3 length: 16 amino acids. The CDR3 DNA reads TGCGCCAGCAGCCCGGGGACTAGCGGGAGTAGTTACGAGCAGTACTTC. This gives the protein CASSPGTSGSSYEQYF.

The rearrangement links TRBV29-1 to TRBJ2-7, with D unclear. The CDR3 loop spans 14 amino acids. Germline V gene data show CDR1 as SQVTM and CDR2 as ANQGSEA. V lost 4 bases and J lost 3, with 16 bases in between. The CDR3 is CSVGASGWGYEQYF. The CDR3 DNA reads TGCAGCGTTGGCGCTTCAGGCTGGGGCTACGAGCAGTACTTC.